This T cell receptor (beta chain) comes out of a study of blood T cell repertoires in COVID-19. The wider study: The study drew acute and convalescent COVID-19 samples from the United States, Italy and Spain. PBMCs, B-cell-depleted T cells, or T cells provided the cDNA or gDNA that made up the material.

The CDR3 loop spans 15 amino acids. V was trimmed by 6 bases and J by 3 bases, leaving 15 bases between them. The germline gives CDR1 MNHEY, CDR2 SVGEGT. Authors' methods: Amplification of reference gene primers was used by the study to estimate nucleated cell counts. Some clones are missing from TCRdb's copy, which holds only in-frame ones; the method was immunoSEQ multiplex PCR. For V, J and clone size, that table is used; D and trimming come from the DNA. The data contain roughly 87,000 clones, approximately 85% of them singletons. Seattle patients were enrolled during active infection and followed longitudinally.

This receptor was identified in a woman of 80 years or more with COVID-19, enrolled during active disease. J is TRBJ2-1 and V is TRBV6-2 or TRBV6-3, with a weak D call TRBD2 (7 bases). Source material: peripheral blood. CDR3 sequence reads: CASSVRGAYYNEQFF. CDR3 bases: TGTGCCAGCAGCGTACGGGGGGCTTACTACAATGAGCAGTTCTTC.